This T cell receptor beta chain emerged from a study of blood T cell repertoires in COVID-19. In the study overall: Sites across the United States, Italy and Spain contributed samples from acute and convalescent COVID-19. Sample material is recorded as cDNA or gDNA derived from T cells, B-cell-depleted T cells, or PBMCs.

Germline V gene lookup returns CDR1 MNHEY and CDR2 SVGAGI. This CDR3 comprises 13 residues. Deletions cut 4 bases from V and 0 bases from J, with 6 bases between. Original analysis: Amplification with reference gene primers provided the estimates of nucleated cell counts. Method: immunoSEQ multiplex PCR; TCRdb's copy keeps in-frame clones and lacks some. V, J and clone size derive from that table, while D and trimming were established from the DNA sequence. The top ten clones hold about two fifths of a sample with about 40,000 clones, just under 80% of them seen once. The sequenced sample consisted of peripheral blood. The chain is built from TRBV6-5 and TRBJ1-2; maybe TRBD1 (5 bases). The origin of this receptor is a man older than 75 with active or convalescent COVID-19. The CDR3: CASSSGANYGYTF. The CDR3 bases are TGTGCCAGCAGTTCGGGGGCTAACTATGGCTACACCTTC.